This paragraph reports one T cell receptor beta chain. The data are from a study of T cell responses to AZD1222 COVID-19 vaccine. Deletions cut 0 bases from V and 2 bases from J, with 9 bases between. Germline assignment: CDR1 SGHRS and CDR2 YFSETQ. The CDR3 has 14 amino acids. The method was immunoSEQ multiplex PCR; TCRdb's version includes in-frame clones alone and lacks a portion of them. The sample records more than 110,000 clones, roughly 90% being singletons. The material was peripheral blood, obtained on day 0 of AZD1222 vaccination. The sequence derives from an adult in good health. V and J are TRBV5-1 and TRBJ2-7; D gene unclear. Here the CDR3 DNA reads TGCGCCAGCAGCTTGGACAGTTCTACCTACGAGCAGTACTTC. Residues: CASSLDSSTYEQYF.